The clone carrying this TCR beta chain turned up a few times. Antigen specificity is unknown. This specimen belongs to a study of T cells after yellow fever vaccination. Study information: SMART-Seq v4 Ultra Low Input handled preparation of low-cell-number fractions. Study-level results: Though it reached lower strength, the secondary response hit its peak faster, day 5 versus 15. Abundant contaminating clonotypes from the bulk population could appear in FACS-sorted repertoires.

Germline V gene lookup returns CDR1 GTSNPN and CDR2 SVGIG (reference sequence). Trimming removed 5 bases at V and 2 bases at J, with 13 bases between. The CDR3 covers 13 residues. A 5'RACE template-switching step, the method used to make TCR cDNA, added a universal primer site and UMIs. TCRdb re-analysed the 5' RACE reads in MiXCR, keeping a single row per CDR3 protein. The sample holds hundreds of thousands of distinct CDR3 sequences; roughly 6.1% are singletons and the top ten take 14% to 15%. This rearrangement joins TRBV30 to TRBJ2-7, with TRBD2 as a possible D gene (5 bases). This specimen consisted of PBMCs, obtained 5 days after the yellow fever booster vaccination. The clonotype was recovered from a man under 40 who received the YFV17D yellow fever vaccine. The CDR3 reads CAWADPGTYEQYF. Here the CDR3 DNA reads TGTGCCTGGGCAGATCCGGGAACCTACGAGCAGTACTTC.